The clone carrying this TCR delta chain is termed medium-sized (0.01 to 0.1%). This sample was taken from a study of gamma-delta T cells after stem cell transplantation. TCRdb called clones anew from the RT-PCR reads with CATT. Of about 800 delta-chain clones in the sample, 12% to 15% were seen once. CDR3 size: 15 residues. Trimming took 4 bases from V and 0 from J, leaving 14 bases between them. Germline V gene data show CDR1 as GEAIGNYY and CDR2 as EKD. Specimen: gamma-delta T cells. This chain links TRDV2 with TRDJ1; the D gene is possibly TRDD3 (5 bases). The clonotype originates from a human donor. It is not recorded whose cells these are; they may come from a transplant donor. This CDR3 is CACDGVGSYTDKLIF. The CDR3 DNA sequence: TGTGCCTGTGATGGGGTGGGATCGTACACCGATAAACTCATCTTT.